The 30 T cell receptor beta chains below come from one sample, sequenced in a study of cytomegalovirus exposure and HLA in healthy donors. The primer mix had 60 Vbeta and 13 Jbeta primers. TCRdb's table, derived via immunoSEQ multiplex PCR, lists solely in-frame clones and lacks some. The table shows about 130,000 clones, with 60% to 85% occurring only once. Sequenced sample: PBMCs. These receptors originate from a female donor in good health and CMV-seronegative.

This chain joins TRBV18 and TRBJ2-1; D remains ambiguous. Trimming pared 3 bases from V and 10 bases from J, leaving 10 bases between. CDR3 length: 12 amino acids. Germline CDR1 is KGHSH and CDR2 is LQKENI. The CDR3 coding sequence is TGTGCCAGCTCACCTTGGCAGGCCGAGCAGTTCTTC. Amino acids: CASSPWQAEQFF.

This clone was seen a handful of times. V is TRBV2 and J is TRBJ2-3, with 14 positions matching TRBD2. This CDR3 region has 17 residues. V trimming: 8 bases; J trimming: 1 base; junction bases outside the gene matches: 8. Germline V lookup: CDR1 SNHLY, CDR2 FYNNEI. This CDR3 reads CASSGLAGGGGTDTQYF. The CDR3, as DNA: TGTGCCAGCTCTGGACTAGCGGGGGGTGGGGGCACAGATACGCAGTATTTT.

V is TRBV5-4 and J is TRBJ1-6; the D gene is possibly TRBD1 (6 bases). Germline-derived CDR1 and CDR2 are SGHNT and YYREEE (reference sequence). V lost 2 bases and J 7 bases, leaving 13 bases between the germline ends. This CDR3 spans 15 amino acids. The CDR3 protein is CASSFSQGRNSPLHF. The DNA of the CDR3 is TGTGCCAGCAGCTTCTCACAGGGCCGAAATTCACCCCTCCACTTT.

This clone was seen a few times. The chain links TRBV5-1 to TRBJ1-2, with 7 bases lining up with TRBD1. The V segment lost 5 bases and the J segment 5 bases; nucleotides outside the gene matches: 6. Looked up from germline, CDR1 is SGHRS and CDR2 is YFSETQ. CDR3 size: 13 residues. The CDR3 DNA follows: TGCGCCAGCAGGCGGCAGGGGGAGTATGGCTACACCTTC. Protein product: CASRRQGEYGYTF.

The rearrangement links TRBV27 to TRBJ1-1; D call uncertain. Trimming took 2 bases from V and 1 from J, leaving 8 bases between them. This CDR3 has 14 amino acids. Looked up from germline, CDR1 is MNHEY and CDR2 is SMNVEV (reference sequence). CDR3 in amino acids: CASSLLEGNTEAFF. The CDR3 DNA is TGTGCCAGCAGTTTACTTGAGGGGAACACTGAAGCTTTCTTT.

V gene TRBV6-5 combines with J gene TRBJ1-1; tentatively, D is TRBD1 (6 bases). Germline V CDR1 and CDR2: MNHEY, SVGAGI. Trimming cost V 4 bases and J 7 bases, with 13 bases left between them. The CDR3 runs 13 residues. The DNA of the CDR3 is TGTGCCAGCAGTTTTAGGGAGGGGGATGAAGCTTTCTTT. This encodes CASSFREGDEAFF.

As concerns this clone: Germline is not matched at one junction end, which may reflect a read error. The J gene is TRBJ2-7, the V gene TRBV10-2; maybe TRBD2 (6 bases). Germline lookup yields CDR1 WSHSY and CDR2 SAAADI. This CDR3 is built from 13 residues. CDR3 nucleotides: TGCGCCAGCAAAGGTGGGGGAGGTTACGAGCAGCACTTC. Protein product: CASKGGGGYEQHF.

This sequence joins TRBV18 and TRBJ2-3; TRBD2 matches at 16 bases. Germline CDR1 and CDR2: KGHSH and LQKENI. CDR3 length: 19 residues. V shed 3 bases, J shed 2 bases, and the junction held 8 bases outside the gene matches. The CDR3 nucleotides are TGTGCCAGCTCACCTCTTCCGGGACTAGCGGGAGGGGACACAGATACGCAGTATTTT. Protein: CASSPLPGLAGGDTDTQYF.

This sequence joins TRBV25-1 and TRBJ2-7, with TRBD2 matching 7 bases. V was clipped by 5 bases and J by 3 bases; unmatched bases: 7. The CDR3 runs to 14 residues. Germline V gene lookup returns CDR1 MGHDK and CDR2 SYGVNS. CDR3 sequence (DNA): TGTGCCAGCAGTAACACGGGAGGCGTCTACGAGCAGTACTTC. Its protein product is CASSNTGGVYEQYF.

The chain joins TRBV18 to TRBJ2-2; 8 bases fit TRBD1. The V gene's germline CDR1 is KGHSH and CDR2 LQKENI. The length of the CDR3 is 16 residues. V dropped 0 bases and J dropped 4; count of bases not matched to a gene: 4. The CDR3 coding sequence is TGTGCCAGCTCACCACCGCAGGGGGCGCGCACCGGGGAGCTGTTTTTT. Translating gives CASSPPQGARTGELFF.

The chain joins TRBV4-1 to TRBJ2-3; TRBD2 agrees at 7 bases. CDR3 length equals 16 residues. V was pared by 1 base and J by 2 bases, with 6 bases of the junction left unmatched. CDR1 and CDR2 (germline): MGHRA, YSYEKL. The CDR3 sequence: CASSQVGRENTDTQYF. The DNA for the CDR3 is TGCGCCAGCAGCCAAGTAGGGCGGGAGAACACAGATACGCAGTATTTT.

CDR3 DNA sequence: TGTGCCAGCAGCAACCACAGGGGGACGAACACTGAAGCTTTCTTT. The encoded protein is CASSNHRGTNTEAFF. V and J are TRBV11-2 and TRBJ1-1; 8 positions match TRBD1. V shed 5 bases and J 1 base; nucleotides not matched to a gene: 6. Germline CDR1 and CDR2: SGHAT and FQNNGV. The CDR3 is made up of 15 amino acids.

The chain has TRBV6-1 and TRBJ1-2; TRBD1 is a possible D gene (5 bases). V was clipped by 2 bases and J by 8 bases, with 12 bases between them. CDR3 length equals 13 residues. The germline V gene encodes CDR1 MNHNS and CDR2 SASEGT. The CDR3 sequence: CASSETGLRGYTF. CDR3 in DNA: TGTGCCAGCAGTGAAACAGGCCTTCGGGGCTACACCTTC.

This clone was detected once. The chain employs TRBV5-1 and TRBJ2-5, with D possibly TRBD1 on 7 matching bases. V lost 0 bases, J lost 1 base, and 16 bases lay in between. The CDR3 runs 17 residues. From germline, CDR1 is SGHRS and CDR2 YFSETQ. CDR3: CASSLDFARGAQETQYF. CDR3 sequence (DNA): TGCGCCAGCAGCTTGGACTTTGCCAGGGGGGCCCAAGAGACCCAGTACTTC.

The CDR3 nucleotides read TGCGCCAGCAGCTTGCGGGCAGGGTTGTATGAAAGTGAGCAGTTCTTC. Its translation is CASSLRAGLYESEQFF. This sequence joins TRBV5-1 and TRBJ2-1; D is perhaps TRBD1 (5 bases). The CDR3 sequence is 16 residues long. Germline V CDR1 and CDR2: SGHRS, YFSETQ. Trimming took 1 base from V and 9 from J, leaving 20 bases between them.

The gene calls are TRBV6-6 and TRBJ1-6; 7 bases match TRBD1. The length of the CDR3 is 14 residues. Germline V gene lookup returns CDR1 MNHNY and CDR2 SVGAGI (reference sequence). Germline trimming cut 3 bases from V and 10 bases from J; bases unmatched to any gene: 6. The CDR3 bases are TGTGCCAGCAGTTATAACAACAGGGGATCACCCCTCCACTTT. It is translated as CASSYNNRGSPLHF.

V is TRBV5-4 and J is TRBJ2-1; TRBD1 aligns across 10 bases. CDR1 SGHNT and CDR2 YYREEE come from the germline V gene (reference sequence). CDR3 length equals 17 residues. The J segment lost 4 bases and the V segment lost 3 bases, leaving 10 bases of the junction unmatched. This CDR3 reads CASSSVGQGVWYNEQFF. The DNA for the CDR3 is TGTGCCAGCAGCTCGGTTGGACAGGGGGTTTGGTACAATGAGCAGTTCTTC. The variable domain in full, with the rest retrieved from reference TRBV5-4 and TRBJ2-1, is ETGVTQSPTHLIKTRGQQVTLRCSSQSGHNTVSWYQQALGQGPQFIFQYYREEENGRGNFPPRFSGLQFPNYSSELNVNALELDDSALYLCASSSVGQGVWYNEQFFGPGTRLTVL.

CDR3 coding DNA: TGTGCCAGCTCACGACAGGGGGCAATGAACACTGAAGCTTTCTTT. Protein product: CASSRQGAMNTEAFF. V usage is TRBV18 and J usage is TRBJ1-1, with 10 positions matching TRBD1. CDR1 and CDR2 (germline): KGHSH, LQKENI. V dropped 4 bases and J dropped 0; count of bases not matched to a gene: 2. CDR3 length equals 15 residues.

The V gene is TRBV5-1, the J gene TRBJ2-2; D gene uncertain. With 0 bases removed from V and 1 base from J, the gap between germline ends came to 7 bases. CDR3 length: 15 amino acids. Germline lookup yields CDR1 SGHRS and CDR2 YFSETQ. The CDR3 here is CASSLAWQNTGELFF. Here the CDR3 DNA reads TGCGCCAGCAGCTTGGCCTGGCAGAACACCGGGGAGCTGTTTTTT.

The V gene is TRBV6-5, the J gene TRBJ2-1, with 8 bases lining up with TRBD2. This CDR3 contains 16 residues. Germline V gives CDR1 MNHEY, CDR2 SVGAGI. J was trimmed by 10 bases and V by 6 bases; bases with no gene match: 17. CDR3 sequence: CASRYTSGPGPIEQFF. The CDR3 DNA reads TGTGCCAGCAGATACACTAGCGGACCCGGCCCGATCGAGCAGTTCTTC.

The sample holds a few counts of this clone. V and J are TRBV7-9 and TRBJ2-5; TRBD1 matches 10 bases. Trimming took 5 bases from V and 5 from J; bases not matched to a gene: 11. The CDR3 totals 16 residues. Germline CDR1 reads SEHNR; CDR2 reads FQNEAQ (reference sequence). The CDR3: CASSKLWDRGGETQYF. Here the CDR3 DNA reads TGTGCCAGCAGCAAACTTTGGGACAGGGGAGGGGAGACCCAGTACTTC.

The chain couples TRBV18 to TRBJ1-2; 7 bases agree with TRBD1. This CDR3 has 13 residues. Germline CDR1 and CDR2: KGHSH and LQKENI. The junction had 0 bases not matched to a gene; V was cut back by 2 bases and J by 3 bases. CDR3 nucleotide sequence: TGTGCCAGCTCACCAGGACAGGACTATGGCTACACCTTC. It is translated as CASSPGQDYGYTF.

The rearrangement uses TRBV7-6 and TRBJ2-7; the match to TRBD1 covers 8 bases. The trim removed 4 bases at V and 6 bases at J, leaving 11 bases unmatched. The germline gives CDR1 SGHVS, CDR2 FNYEAQ. CDR3 length: 15 amino acids. The DNA for the CDR3 is TGTGCCAGCAGCTCCACCGGGACAGGTACTAGCGAGCAGTACTTC. It specifies CASSSTGTGTSEQYF.

CDR3 loop: CASSRTSGSVGQETQYF. The CDR3 nucleotides are TGTGCCAGCAGCCGGACTAGCGGGAGTGTAGGGCAAGAGACCCAGTACTTC. V usage is TRBV5-8 and J usage is TRBJ2-5; 13 bases line up with TRBD2. J was trimmed by 2 bases and V by 4 bases; bases with no gene match: 8. The CDR3 is made up of 17 amino acids. Germline CDR1 reads SGHTS; CDR2 reads YDEGEE.

The V and J genes are TRBV19 and TRBJ1-2; D ambiguous. V was clipped by 5 bases and J by 1 base, with 14 bases between them. Per germline, CDR1 LNHDA and CDR2 SQIVND (reference sequence). The CDR3 is 15 amino acids. Here the CDR3 reads CASSRRGLINYGYTF. Written as DNA, the CDR3 is TGTGCCAGTAGTCGCCGCGGACTCATTAACTATGGCTACACCTTC.

V gene TRBV29-1 combines with J gene TRBJ2-5; maybe TRBD1 (6 bases). The CDR3 is 18 residues long. The germline CDR1 and CDR2 sequences are SQVTM and ANQGSEA. Here the CDR3 DNA reads TGCCCAAAAACACAAGGACAGATACCATGGGGGAACCCAGAGACCCAGTACTTC. Its protein product is CPKTQGQIPWGNPETQYF.

This chain links TRBV10-3 with TRBJ2-7; D is perhaps TRBD2 (6 bases). With 4 bases removed from V and 6 bases from J, the gap between germline ends came to 16 bases. This CDR3 region has 14 residues. Germline CDR1 ENHRY, CDR2 SYGVKD. The CDR3 DNA sequence: TGTGCCATCAGTGTAGTGGCGGGATCTGCCGAGCAGTACTTC. Its protein product is CAISVVAGSAEQYF.

This clone occurred a few times. The rearrangement links TRBV4-1 to TRBJ2-7; tentative D call: TRBD1 (5 bases). The CDR3 length is 17 residues. Between the trimmed V and J ends, which lost 3 bases and 2 bases, there was a span of 20 bases. Germline V gene data show CDR1 as MGHRA and CDR2 as YSYEKL. This CDR3 is CASSQGPRSLVTYEQYF. DNA for the CDR3: TGCGCCAGCAGCCAGGGGCCGAGGTCCCTCGTAACCTACGAGCAGTACTTC.

The J gene is TRBJ2-5, the V gene TRBV7-9, with 10 bases that match TRBD2. Per the germline V gene, CDR1 is SEHNR and CDR2 is FQNEAQ (reference sequence). CDR3 length: 17 amino acids. Unmatched junction bases numbered 12, after V lost 5 bases and J lost 3 bases. This chain's CDR3 is CASSAGLALRFKETQYF. As DNA, the CDR3 is TGTGCCAGCAGCGCGGGACTAGCGCTAAGATTTAAAGAGACCCAGTACTTC. Together with reference TRBV7-9 and TRBJ2-5, the CDR3 gives the full variable domain: DTGVSQNPRHKITKRGQNVTFRCDPISEHNRLYWYRQTLGQGPEFLTYFQNEAQLEKSRLLSDRFSAERPKGSFSTLEIQRTEQGDSAMYLCASSAGLALRFKETQYFGPGTRLLVL.

The rearrangement links TRBV19 to TRBJ2-7; D is possibly TRBD1 (6 bases). The germline V gene encodes CDR1 LNHDA and CDR2 SQIVND (reference sequence). Between the trimmed V and J ends, which lost 3 bases and 0 bases, there was a span of 12 bases. The CDR3 is 15 residues long. The CDR3 is CASSMRTESSYEQYF. As DNA, the CDR3 is TGTGCCAGTAGTATGCGGACAGAAAGCTCCTACGAGCAGTACTTC.